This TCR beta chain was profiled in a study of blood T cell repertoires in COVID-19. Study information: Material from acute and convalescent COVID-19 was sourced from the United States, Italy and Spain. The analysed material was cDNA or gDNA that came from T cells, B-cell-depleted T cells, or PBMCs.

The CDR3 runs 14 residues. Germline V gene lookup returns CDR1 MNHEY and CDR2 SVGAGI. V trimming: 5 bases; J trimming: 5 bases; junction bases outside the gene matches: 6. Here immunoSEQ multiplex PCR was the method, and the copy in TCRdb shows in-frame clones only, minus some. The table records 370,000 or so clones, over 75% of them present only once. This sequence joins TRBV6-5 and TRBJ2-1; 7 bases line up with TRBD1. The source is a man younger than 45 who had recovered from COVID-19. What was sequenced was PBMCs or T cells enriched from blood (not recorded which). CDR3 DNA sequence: TGTGCCAGCAGTCCGGGACAGCTAAACAATGAGCAGTTCTTC. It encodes CASSPGQLNNEQFF.